These 7 T cell receptor beta chains were all obtained from the same sample, sequenced in a study of HIV-infected patients and healthy controls. Roughly three months, about 14 weeks, into antiretroviral therapy, follow-up blood was collected. No cell fractionation was done, so the repertoire covers all unsorted peripheral blood T cells. Alpha and beta constant-region primers primed reverse transcription of around 500 ng RNA. Each of the alpha and beta chains got its own library through chain-specific third strand synthesis with indices. TCRdb reprocessed the 5' RACE reads via MiXCR and lists one record per CDR3 protein. Of 6,500 to 10,000 distinct CDR3 sequences in the sample, around 8.7% were seen once. This sample comprised blood, obtained during antiretroviral therapy. These receptors all come from an adult with HIV infection.

This clonotype appeared many times. This chain connects TRBV19 to TRBJ1-1, with D possibly TRBD1 on 5 matching bases. The CDR3 contains 12 residues. V was cut by 7 bases and J by 1 base, with 7 bases left in between. Germline-derived CDR1 and CDR2 are LNHDA and SQIVND (reference sequence). CDR3: CASMRGNTEAFF. CDR3 sequence (DNA): TGTGCCAGTATGAGGGGGAACACTGAAGCTTTCTTT.

This clonotype was picked up many times. The chain has TRBV5-1 and TRBJ2-1, with 7 bases that match TRBD2. Germline CDR1 SGHRS, CDR2 YFSETQ. V was pared by 2 bases and J by 8 bases, with 16 bases of the junction left unmatched. The CDR3 sequence is 17 residues long. The CDR3 DNA follows: TGCGCCAGCAGCTTCGTATCCGGGGGGTACCAACAGGATGAGCAGTTCTTC. It is translated as CASSFVSGGYQQDEQFF.

This clonotype occurred a few times. This chain joins TRBV13 and TRBJ2-2, with 7 positions matching TRBD2. V trimming: 1 base; J trimming: 1 base; junction bases outside the gene matches: 3. Germline CDR1 is PRHDT and CDR2 is FYEKMQ (reference sequence). This CDR3 comprises 16 residues. CDR3 region: CASSLEGLQNTGELFF. The CDR3 nucleotides are TGTGCCAGCAGCTTAGAGGGACTACAGAACACCGGGGAGCTGTTTTTT.

This clonotype was seen at least ten times. The rearrangement joins TRBV20-1 to TRBJ2-5, with D possibly being TRBD2 (6 bases). The V gene's germline CDR1 is DFQATT and CDR2 SNEGSKA (reference sequence). The CDR3 spans 13 residues. V was cut by 3 bases and J by 4 bases, with 12 bases left in between. CDR3 region: CSASGGRTETQYF. The CDR3 DNA sequence: TGCAGTGCTAGCGGGGGAAGGACAGAGACCCAGTACTTC.

This clonotype was found many times. The germline gene is not matched at one end of the junction; a read error may be the cause. The chain carries TRBV7-9 and TRBJ1-3; possibly TRBD1 for D (5 bases). The germline CDR1 and CDR2 sequences are SEHNR and FQNEAQ (reference sequence). The length of the CDR3 is 12 residues. CDR3 amino acids: CASSSGLKEVDF. The CDR3 bases are TGTGCCAGCAGCTCGGGACTAAAGGAGGTGGATTTT.

This clonotype was counted ten times or more. The CDR3 here is CSATGKGGNTEAFF. In nucleotides, the CDR3 is TGCAGTGCTACCGGGAAAGGGGGCAACACTGAAGCTTTCTTT. V is TRBV20-1 and J is TRBJ1-1; 7 positions agree with TRBD1. The germline V gene encodes CDR1 DFQATT and CDR2 SNEGSKA (reference sequence). The V gene end was trimmed by 4 bases and the J gene end by 2 bases; junction bases not matched to a gene: 7. This CDR3 has 14 residues.

This clonotype has at least ten counts. This chain joins TRBV18 and TRBJ1-3; 7 nucleotides agree with TRBD1. Germline values: CDR1 KGHSH, CDR2 LQKENI. Unmatched junction bases numbered 5, after V lost 5 bases and J lost 1 base. The CDR3 contains 15 residues. CDR3 protein: CASSRGPGSGNTIYF. The CDR3 bases are TGTGCCAGCTCAAGGGGGCCTGGATCTGGAAACACCATATATTTT. The entire variable domain, with the rest obtained from reference TRBV18 and TRBJ1-3, is as follows: NAGVMQNPRHLVRRRGQEARLRCSPMKGHSHVYWYRQLPEEGLKFMVYLQKENIIDESGMPKERFSAEFPKEGPSILRIQQVVRGDSAAYFCASSRGPGSGNTIYFGEGSWLTVV.